The rows below give T cell receptor beta chains drawn from one sample of a study of CD8 T cells in ankylosing spondylitis. Each CDR3 protein is one row after TCRdb ran MiXCR on the 5' RACE reads. Seen here are about 220,000 distinct CDR3 sequences, 8% to 11% observed once, and the top ten hold under 25%. The sample consisted of blood, either unsorted or a sorted T cell fraction (not recorded which). The receptor set was obtained from a male donor with ankylosing spondylitis or in good health (not recorded which). Each CDR3 is given with its conserved first and last residue. Fields, in order: CDR3 protein, CDR3 DNA, D gene, clone size, V gene, J gene. A D gene is named only where the DNA matches it firmly. Clone size is not always given. Where it is, it says once, few, many or a class for expanded clones.

CDR3aa: CASSEFGYGYTF
CDR3nt: TGTGCCAGCAGCGAATTTGGCTATGGCTACACCTTC
d_gene: NA
abundance: NA
v_gene: TRBV11-2
j_gene: TRBJ1-2

CDR3aa: CSAQTGASYNEQFF
CDR3nt: TGCAGTGCGCAAACAGGGGCCTCCTACAATGAGCAGTTCTTC
d_gene: TRBD1
abundance: many
v_gene: TRBV20-1
j_gene: TRBJ2-1

CDR3aa: CATRPAGDTDTQYF
CDR3nt: TGTGCCACCAGGCCGGCGGGTGACACAGATACGCAGTATTTT
d_gene: NA
abundance: NA
v_gene: TRBV24-1
j_gene: TRBJ2-3

CDR3aa: CASSRQGSNEKLFF
CDR3nt: TGTGCCAGCAGTCGACAGGGCTCTAATGAAAAACTGTTTTTT
d_gene: TRBD1
abundance: many
v_gene: TRBV27
j_gene: TRBJ1-4

CDR3aa: CASSSPYQETQYF
CDR3nt: TGTGCCAGCAGTTCCCCGTACCAAGAGACCCAGTACTTC
d_gene: NA
abundance: many
v_gene: TRBV27
j_gene: TRBJ2-5

CDR3aa: CASSNLAGGETQYF
CDR3nt: TGTGCCAGCAGCAACCTCGCGGGGGGGGAGACCCAGTACTTC
d_gene: TRBD2
abundance: NA
v_gene: TRBV11-2
j_gene: TRBJ2-5

CDR3aa: CSARGQTEQFF
CDR3nt: TGCAGTGCTAGAGGCCAAACCGAGCAGTTCTTC
d_gene: NA
abundance: many
v_gene: TRBV20-1
j_gene: TRBJ2-1

CDR3aa: CASSSSRGAGNTIYF
CDR3nt: TGCGCCAGCAGTTCAAGCAGAGGGGCTGGAAACACCATATATTTT
d_gene: NA
abundance: many
v_gene: TRBV5-1
j_gene: TRBJ1-3

CDR3aa: CSVEIRYEQYF
CDR3nt: TGCAGCGTTGAAATCCGCTACGAGCAGTACTTC
d_gene: NA
abundance: many
v_gene: TRBV29-1
j_gene: TRBJ2-7

CDR3aa: CASKPGAGEIYEQYF
CDR3nt: TGCGCCAGCAAACCCGGGGCGGGGGAGATCTACGAGCAGTACTTC
d_gene: TRBD2
abundance: many
v_gene: TRBV5-1
j_gene: TRBJ2-7

CDR3aa: CASSDLGQGEGYTF
CDR3nt: TGTGCCAGCAGCGACTTGGGACAGGGAGAAGGCTACACCTTC
d_gene: TRBD1
abundance: many
v_gene: TRBV9
j_gene: TRBJ1-2

CDR3aa: CSVEMPGQGGTDTQYF
CDR3nt: TGCAGCGTTGAAATGCCGGGACAGGGGGGCACAGATACGCAGTATTTT
d_gene: TRBD1
abundance: many
v_gene: TRBV29-1
j_gene: TRBJ2-3

CDR3aa: CSAREEIWAANTEAFF
CDR3nt: TGCAGTGCTAGAGAGGAAATCTGGGCCGCGAACACTGAAGCTTTCTTT
d_gene: NA
abundance: many
v_gene: TRBV20-1
j_gene: TRBJ1-1

CDR3aa: CSATGPRGINNEQFF
CDR3nt: TGCAGTGCTACAGGACCTCGTGGGATCAACAATGAGCAGTTCTTC
d_gene: NA
abundance: many
v_gene: TRBV20-1
j_gene: TRBJ2-1

CDR3aa: CASSSGTGMITEAFF
CDR3nt: TGTGCCAGCAGCTCTGGGACAGGGATGATAACTGAAGCTTTCTTT
d_gene: TRBD1
abundance: many
v_gene: TRBV5-6
j_gene: TRBJ1-1

CDR3aa: CASSLVQGANLGNEQFF
CDR3nt: TGTGCCAGCAGCTTAGTACAGGGGGCCAACCTGGGAAATGAGCAGTTCTTC
d_gene: TRBD1
abundance: many
v_gene: TRBV7-6
j_gene: TRBJ2-1

CDR3aa: CASTLYDRDSPLHF
CDR3nt: TGTGCCAGCACCCTCTACGACAGGGATTCACCCCTCCACTTT
d_gene: TRBD1
abundance: few
v_gene: TRBV5-6
j_gene: TRBJ1-6

CDR3aa: CASSQGYGVANTEAFF
CDR3nt: TGTGCCAGCAGCCAAGGATATGGGGTCGCGAACACTGAAGCTTTCTTT
d_gene: NA
abundance: few
v_gene: TRBV3-1
j_gene: TRBJ1-1

CDR3aa: CASSLGGGGNTEAFF
CDR3nt: TGTGCCAGCAGCTTAGGGGGGGGAGGGAACACTGAAGCTTTCTTT
d_gene: NA
abundance: many
v_gene: TRBV7-2
j_gene: TRBJ1-1

CDR3aa: CASGLEGTEQFF
CDR3nt: TGTGCTAGTGGTTTGGAGGGCACTGAGCAGTTCTTC
d_gene: NA
abundance: few
v_gene: TRBV12-5
j_gene: TRBJ2-1

CDR3aa: CASSLEGSLTEAFF
CDR3nt: TGCGCCAGCAGCTTGGAGGGTTCTCTCACTGAAGCTTTCTTT
d_gene: NA
abundance: many
v_gene: TRBV5-1
j_gene: TRBJ1-1

CDR3aa: CASSTGLAGGRSSYNEQFF
CDR3nt: TGTGCCAGCAGCACCGGACTAGCGGGGGGTCGAAGCTCCTACAATGAGCAGTTCTTC
d_gene: TRBD2
abundance: NA
v_gene: TRBV4-2
j_gene: TRBJ2-1

CDR3aa: CASSQDVGTSGGAGIQYF
CDR3nt: TGTGCCAGCAGCCAAGACGTCGGGACTAGCGGGGGGGCCGGCATTCAGTACTTC
d_gene: TRBD2
abundance: many
v_gene: TRBV4-2
j_gene: TRBJ2-4

CDR3aa: CASSLAGTETQYF
CDR3nt: TGTGCCAGCAGTCTAGCGGGGACTGAGACCCAGTACTTC
d_gene: TRBD2
abundance: many
v_gene: TRBV12-3/TRBV12-4
j_gene: TRBJ2-5

CDR3aa: CASSRDRGQEETQYF
CDR3nt: TGCGCCAGCAGCCGGGACAGGGGACAAGAAGAGACCCAGTACTTC
d_gene: TRBD1
abundance: many
v_gene: TRBV5-1
j_gene: TRBJ2-5

CDR3aa: CASSFLNTRRDEAFF
CDR3nt: TGTGCCAGCAGCTTCCTGAACACACGGAGGGATGAAGCTTTCTTT
d_gene: NA
abundance: many
v_gene: TRBV7-9
j_gene: TRBJ1-1

CDR3aa: CASSLGQANEQFF
CDR3nt: TGTGCCAGCAGCTTAGGACAGGCAAATGAGCAGTTCTTC
d_gene: NA
abundance: many
v_gene: TRBV7-8
j_gene: TRBJ2-1

CDR3aa: CASSVEDSFTDTQYF
CDR3nt: TGTGCCAGCAGCGTAGAGGACAGCTTCACAGATACGCAGTATTTT
d_gene: NA
abundance: many
v_gene: TRBV9
j_gene: TRBJ2-3

CDR3aa: CASSPRGASTEAFF
CDR3nt: TGTGCCAGCAGTCCCAGGGGGGCCAGCACTGAAGCTTTCTTT
d_gene: TRBD1
abundance: many
v_gene: TRBV27
j_gene: TRBJ1-1

CDR3aa: CAISPGLLSPYGYTF
CDR3nt: TGTGCCATCAGCCCCGGGCTCCTCTCGCCCTATGGCTACACCTTC
d_gene: NA
abundance: NA
v_gene: TRBV4-2
j_gene: TRBJ1-2

CDR3aa: CASSLALPRTDTQYF
CDR3nt: TGTGCCAGCAGCTTAGCACTACCGCGCACAGATACGCAGTATTTT
d_gene: NA
abundance: NA
v_gene: TRBV7-9
j_gene: TRBJ2-3

CDR3aa: CASSLARAGQETQYF
CDR3nt: TGTGCCAGCAGCTTAGCGCGAGCGGGGCAGGAGACCCAGTACTTC
d_gene: TRBD2
abundance: many
v_gene: TRBV7-9
j_gene: TRBJ2-5

CDR3aa: CASSDRVREKLFF
CDR3nt: TGTGCCAGCTCAGACAGGGTTAGGGAAAAACTGTTTTTT
d_gene: TRBD1
abundance: NA
v_gene: TRBV3-1
j_gene: TRBJ1-4

CDR3aa: CASRTGGGNNEQFF
CDR3nt: TGTGCCAGCAGAACGGGGGGGGGAAACAATGAGCAGTTCTTC
d_gene: TRBD2
abundance: NA
v_gene: TRBV7-6
j_gene: TRBJ2-1

CDR3aa: CASSIQGLAGGPVNEQFF
CDR3nt: TGTGCCAGTAGTATACAGGGACTAGCGGGGGGGCCCGTCAATGAGCAGTTCTTC
d_gene: TRBD2
abundance: NA
v_gene: TRBV19
j_gene: TRBJ2-1

CDR3aa: CASCLAGGNTEAFF
CDR3nt: TGTGCCAGCTGCTTAGCAGGCGGGAACACTGAAGCTTTCTTT
d_gene: NA
abundance: NA
v_gene: TRBV7-6
j_gene: TRBJ1-1

CDR3aa: CASVVRAGPQETQYF
CDR3nt: TGTGCCAGCGTGGTGCGGGCAGGGCCCCAAGAGACCCAGTACTTC
d_gene: NA
abundance: many
v_gene: TRBV7-2
j_gene: TRBJ2-5

CDR3aa: CASSSTGTVNEQFF
CDR3nt: TGTGCCAGCAGCTCGACAGGGACTGTCAATGAGCAGTTCTTC
d_gene: NA
abundance: many
v_gene: TRBV7-2
j_gene: TRBJ2-1

CDR3aa: CASSLVLTGGADTEAFF
CDR3nt: TGCGCCAGCAGCTTGGTATTGACAGGGGGCGCGGACACTGAAGCTTTCTTT
d_gene: TRBD1
abundance: many
v_gene: TRBV5-1
j_gene: TRBJ1-1

CDR3aa: CASSFQEGEQFF
CDR3nt: TGCGCCAGCAGCTTCCAAGAAGGTGAGCAGTTCTTC
d_gene: NA
abundance: many
v_gene: TRBV5-1
j_gene: TRBJ2-1